A single TCR beta chain is shown here with its context. Its antigen is currently unknown. This entry belongs to a study of Ad26.COV2.S vaccination and SARS-CoV-2 variants. Study-level background: Into the muscle, Ad26.COV2.S was dosed once or twice, 56 days apart. General study results and limits: Vaccine recipients had higher spike-specific TCR breadth than placebo recipients.

The CDR3 covers 14 residues. In germline, CDR1 is MNHEY, CDR2 SMNVEV (reference sequence). The V gene lost 9 bases and the J gene lost 0 bases, with 9 bases spanning the gap. This table comes from immunoSEQ multiplex PCR, and its TCRdb copy is limited to in-frame clones, with some not included. The sample has 300,000 to 350,000 clones, roughly 90% seen once; the top ten hold around 5.5%. Treatment in this sample: some 19 received Ad26.COV2.S at low or high dose, single or two shots; about 5 received placebo; per-sample allocation not given. After the first vaccine or placebo injection, samples were drawn on day 63.

This chain links TRBV27 with TRBJ1-6; D is undetermined. This sequence was found in a person aged 18-60 years who received the Ad26.COV2.S COVID-19 vaccine or a placebo. This sample comprised peripheral blood, obtained in a trial of Ad26.COV2.S vaccine versus placebo. The CDR3 loop is CASAPSSYNSPLHF. In DNA, the CDR3 is TGTGCCAGTGCTCCTAGCTCCTATAATTCACCCCTCCACTTT.